This T cell receptor beta chain was recorded in a study of cytomegalovirus exposure and HLA in healthy donors. Study findings and constraints: In an earlier analysis, about 87% or about 30%: the productive usage of most TCR beta V segments.

With 60 Vbeta and 13 Jbeta primers, the PCR was carried out. Measured with immunoSEQ multiplex PCR; TCRdb has only the in-frame clones, and not every one. The sample yields 150,000 to 200,000 clones, 71% seen once. CDR3 size: 15 residues. CDR1 WNHNN and CDR2 SYGVQD come from the germline V gene (reference sequence). J lost 5 bases, V lost 0 bases, and 3 bases had no gene match. With regard to this clone: Its antigen is unidentified.

Sequenced sample: PBMCs. This TCR came from a girl between 10 and 17 years old in good health and CMV-seronegative. This sequence joins TRBV10-1 and TRBJ2-2, with TRBD1 matching 7 bases. The CDR3 region is CASSESRGRTGELFF. In DNA, the CDR3 is TGCGCCAGCAGTGAGTCGAGGGGGCGGACCGGGGAGCTGTTTTTT.